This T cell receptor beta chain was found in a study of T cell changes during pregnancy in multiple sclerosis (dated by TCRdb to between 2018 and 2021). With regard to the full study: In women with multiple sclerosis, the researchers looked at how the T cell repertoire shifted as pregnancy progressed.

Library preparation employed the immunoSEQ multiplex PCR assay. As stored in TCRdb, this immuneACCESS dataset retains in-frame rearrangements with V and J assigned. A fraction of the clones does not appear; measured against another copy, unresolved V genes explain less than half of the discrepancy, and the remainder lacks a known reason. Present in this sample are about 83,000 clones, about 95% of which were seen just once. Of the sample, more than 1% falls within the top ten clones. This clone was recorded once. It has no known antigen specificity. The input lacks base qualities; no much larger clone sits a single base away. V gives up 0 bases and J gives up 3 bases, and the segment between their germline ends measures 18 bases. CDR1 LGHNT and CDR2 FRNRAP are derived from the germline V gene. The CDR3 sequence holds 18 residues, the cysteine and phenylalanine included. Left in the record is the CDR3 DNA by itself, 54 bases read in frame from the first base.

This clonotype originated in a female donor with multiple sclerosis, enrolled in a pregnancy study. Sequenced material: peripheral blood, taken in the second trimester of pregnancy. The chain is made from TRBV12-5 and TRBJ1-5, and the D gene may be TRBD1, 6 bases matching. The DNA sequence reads TGTGCTAGTGGTTTGGTAGTGTCAAGGAACAGGGCCAATCAGCCCCAGCATTTT. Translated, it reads CASGLVVSRNRANQPQHF.